This T cell receptor beta chain came from a study of blood T cell repertoires in COVID-19. Study information: PBMCs, B-cell-depleted T cells, or T cells were the source of the cDNA or gDNA that made up the material.

The repertoire was sequenced with immunoSEQ multiplex PCR; TCRdb's copy has only in-frame clones and lacks some. The sample lists around 100,000 clones, approximately 78% occurring once. This TCR derives from a man aged 65 to 79 with acute or convalescent COVID-19. The sequenced material came from peripheral blood.

CDR3 in amino acids: CASSPTLAGGVNEQFF. The DNA of the CDR3 is TGTGCCAGCAGCCCTACGCTAGCGGGAGGGGTCAATGAGCAGTTCTTC. This chain links TRBV7-3 with TRBJ2-1; 12 bases line up with TRBD2. The CDR3 sequence is 16 residues long. Unmatched junction bases numbered 8, after V lost 5 bases and J lost 6 bases. Per germline, CDR1 SGHTA and CDR2 FQGTGA.